A single sample is the source of the 26 T cell receptor beta chains below, sequenced in a study of blood T cell repertoires in COVID-19. The protocol was immunoSEQ multiplex PCR, while the TCRdb copy is restricted to in-frame clones and leaves out a portion. The sample contains around 170,000 clones, about 74% of which appear only once. The sequenced sample consisted of peripheral blood. Every receptor here comes from a woman of 80 years or more with acute or convalescent COVID-19.

This clone has a count of ten or more. The genes are TRBV5-4 and TRBJ2-1; 13 nucleotides align to TRBD2. Germline trimming cut 0 bases from V and 5 bases from J; bases unmatched to any gene: 14. The CDR3 runs 20 residues. Germline CDR1 reads SGHNT; CDR2 reads YYREEE (reference sequence). CDR3 nucleotide sequence: TGTGCCAGCAGCTTGGCCCTGACAACTAGCGGGAGGGCCGGGGACAATGAGCAGTTCTTC. Encoded protein: CASSLALTTSGRAGDNEQFF.

The chain is built from TRBV6-2 or TRBV6-3 and TRBJ1-2; 8 positions match TRBD1. CDR3 length equals 17 residues. Trimming took 4 bases from V and 1 from J; bases not matched to a gene: 11. CDR1 is MNHEY and CDR2 is SVGEGT in the germline V gene. The CDR3 protein is CASSFRTGTGDNYGYTF. The CDR3 coding sequence is TGTGCCAGCAGTTTCCGGACCGGGACAGGTGATAACTATGGCTACACCTTC.

The J gene is TRBJ2-7, the V gene TRBV7-9; D not resolved. The germline V gene has CDR1 SEHNR and CDR2 FQNEAQ (reference sequence). V lost 1 base to trimming and J lost 2 bases, with 6 bases between them. The CDR3 has 13 amino acids. Here the CDR3 reads CASSLGATYEQYF. The CDR3 DNA sequence: TGTGCCAGCAGCTTAGGCGCTACCTACGAGCAGTACTTC.

The chain uses TRBV30 and TRBJ2-3, with 9 bases identical to TRBD1. The CDR3 runs to 14 residues. V shed 5 bases and J 2 bases; nucleotides not matched to a gene: 5. Germline V gene sequence: CDR1 GTSNPN, CDR2 SVGIG (reference sequence). CDR3 DNA sequence: TGTGCCTGGGGACAGGGGCTTCTCACAGATACGCAGTATTTT. Translated: CAWGQGLLTDTQYF.

The chain employs TRBV7-9 and TRBJ1-2; D gene unclear. With 5 bases removed from V and 8 bases from J, the gap between germline ends came to 18 bases. The CDR3 totals 14 residues. Looked up from germline, CDR1 is SEHNR and CDR2 is FQNEAQ (reference sequence). The CDR3 region has the DNA TGTGCCAGCAGCCGAGGCGAGAGCACAAGGGGCTACACCTTC. This translates into CASSRGESTRGYTF.

J is TRBJ2-1 and V is TRBV27, with 10 bases matching TRBD2. Germline values: CDR1 MNHEY, CDR2 SMNVEV (reference sequence). Germline trimming cut 2 bases from V and 8 bases from J; bases unmatched to any gene: 6. The CDR3 totals 15 residues. The CDR3 sequence is CASSLVAGGSDEQFF. In nucleotides, the CDR3 is TGTGCCAGCAGTTTAGTAGCGGGAGGATCCGATGAGCAGTTCTTC.

The genes are TRBV3-1 (or the pseudogene TRBV3-2) and TRBJ2-1; maybe TRBD2 (5 bases). CDR1 is LGHDT, CDR2 YNNKEL, per germline (reference sequence). This CDR3 comprises 13 residues. Trimming pared 4 bases from V and 5 bases from J, leaving 9 bases between. The CDR3: CASSLARNNEQFF. For the CDR3, the DNA is TGTGCCAGCAGCCTAGCGAGAAACAATGAGCAGTTCTTC.

The rearrangement joins TRBV7-9 to TRBJ1-5; the match to TRBD1 covers 12 bases. Germline lookup yields CDR1 SEHNR and CDR2 FQNEAQ (reference sequence). This CDR3 contains 18 residues. The V and J ends lost 5 bases and 4 bases, in that order; junction bases with no gene match: 12. The CDR3 DNA reads TGTGCCAGCAGCGGGCAGGGACAGGGGGCTCTCTTTAATCAGCCCCAGCATTTT. Translating gives CASSGQGQGALFNQPQHF.

The genes are TRBV19 and TRBJ2-6; D gene unclear. V was clipped by 3 bases and J by 3 bases, with 3 bases between them. The CDR3 has 13 residues. Germline-derived CDR1 and CDR2 are LNHDA and SQIVND (reference sequence). The CDR3 sequence: CASSISGANVLTF. CDR3 bases: TGTGCCAGTAGTATCAGTGGGGCCAACGTCCTGACTTTC.

The chain employs TRBV5-1 and TRBJ2-5, with TRBD1 matching over 7 bases. V lost 1 base and J lost 2; bases outside the gene matches: 2. This CDR3 comprises 14 residues. From germline, CDR1 is SGHRS and CDR2 YFSETQ. Written as DNA, the CDR3 is TGCGCCAGCAGCTTGTTGGACAGGCAAGAGACCCAGTACTTC. This codes for CASSLLDRQETQYF.

The chain combines TRBV4-3 with TRBJ2-5; the D gene is possibly TRBD1 (5 bases). The CDR3 runs to 16 residues. Germline V lookup: CDR1 LGHNA, CDR2 YSLEER. The V end was cut by 4 bases, the J end by 4 bases, with 19 bases between. The CDR3 bases are TGCGCCAGCAGCCCATCTGGGTGGGGCTCGGGAGAGACCCAGTACTTC. Its protein is CASSPSGWGSGETQYF.

This chain joins TRBV9 and TRBJ2-1; 9 bases line up with TRBD1. Trimming removed 0 bases from V and 8 bases from J; junction bases left unmatched: 9. This CDR3 contains 16 residues. Per the germline V gene, CDR1 is SGDLS and CDR2 is YYNGEE. The CDR3 spells CASSVDGTGPGDEQFF. Here the CDR3 DNA reads TGTGCCAGCAGCGTAGATGGGACAGGGCCCGGCGATGAGCAGTTCTTC.

In its sample, this clone was seen a few times. CDR3 region: CASSFRRTSTDTQYF. CDR3 nucleotides: TGTGCCAGCAGCTTTAGGCGGACTAGCACAGATACGCAGTATTTT. The gene calls are TRBV7-8 and TRBJ2-3, with D perhaps TRBD2 (5 bases). The length of the CDR3 is 15 residues. Trimming took off 3 bases at V and 0 bases at J, with 10 bases between the two ends. Germline CDR1 reads SGHVS; CDR2 reads FQNEAQ.

The chain recombines TRBV10-3 with TRBJ2-2, with TRBD1 identical over 10 bases. V dropped 0 bases and J dropped 2; count of bases not matched to a gene: 6. Germline loops: CDR1 ENHRY, CDR2 SYGVKD. This CDR3 has 18 amino acids. The CDR3 loop reads CAISESAGTGVNTGELFF. CDR3 nucleotide sequence: TGTGCCATCAGTGAGTCCGCCGGGACAGGGGTCAACACCGGGGAGCTGTTTTTT.

The J gene is TRBJ1-1, the V gene TRBV28, with D possibly TRBD1 on 5 matching bases. V shed 7 bases and J shed 4 bases, with 10 bases lying between them. CDR1 and CDR2 (germline): MDHEN, SYDVKM. This CDR3 is built from 12 residues. This CDR3 reads CASMSRGTEAFF. CDR3 DNA: TGTGCCAGCATGTCAAGGGGCACTGAAGCTTTCTTT.

The rearrangement links TRBV28 to TRBJ2-2; possible D gene TRBD2, 10 bases. CDR3 length equals 20 residues. Germline assignment: CDR1 MDHEN and CDR2 SYDVKM. The V end lost 8 bases, the J end lost 1 base, and 29 bases lay between the germline ends. Written as DNA, the CDR3 is TGTGCCAGCGGATACAGGGGGCCCGGGACTAGCGCCGTGAACACCGGGGAGCTGTTTTTT. Residues: CASGYRGPGTSAVNTGELFF.

As to this clone: The sample holds other DNA sequences that translate to the same CDR3. This chain joins TRBV7-9 and TRBJ2-7, with D tentatively TRBD2 (6 bases). Trimming shortened V by 1 base and J by 6 bases, and 7 bases separated the two germline ends. The CDR3 loop spans 12 amino acids. CDR1 is SEHNR and CDR2 is FQNEAQ in the germline V gene (reference sequence). The DNA for the CDR3 is TGTGCCAGCAGCTTAGGCGGGATCGAGCAGTACTTC. The encoded protein is CASSLGGIEQYF.

This clone was observed a few times. The V call is TRBV28, the J call TRBJ1-2; D is ambiguous. The germline V and J ends were trimmed by 4 bases and 0 bases, with 6 bases remaining between them. Germline V gene sequence: CDR1 MDHEN, CDR2 SYDVKM. This CDR3 is 13 amino acids long. This CDR3 is CASSYSSNYGYTF. The DNA of the CDR3 is TGTGCCAGCAGTTATAGTTCTAACTATGGCTACACCTTC.

The rearrangement joins TRBV28 to TRBJ2-1; the D is unclear. Germline lookup yields CDR1 MDHEN and CDR2 SYDVKM. The germline V and J ends were trimmed by 5 bases and 9 bases, with 11 bases remaining between them. The CDR3 runs to 12 residues. The CDR3 is CASSKIYIEQFF. The CDR3 bases are TGTGCCAGCAGTAAGATCTATATTGAGCAGTTCTTC.

The rearrangement uses TRBV27 and TRBJ1-5, with 7 positions matching TRBD1. The J segment lost 5 bases and the V segment lost 3 bases, leaving 4 bases of the junction unmatched. The germline V gene encodes CDR1 MNHEY and CDR2 SMNVEV (reference sequence). This CDR3 has 14 residues. CDR3 amino acids: CASSFSGGYQPQHF. CDR3 DNA sequence: TGTGCCAGCAGTTTCTCAGGGGGTTATCAGCCCCAGCATTTT.

This clone has more than one count but fewer than ten. The chain recombines TRBV6-4 with TRBJ2-3; D unresolved. Germline CDR1 and CDR2: MRHNA and SNTAGT. Trimming stripped 0 bases from V and 0 bases from J, with 7 bases between. The CDR3 has 15 residues. In DNA form, the CDR3 reads TGTGCCAGCAGTGACTCTAGCCTGAGCACAGATACGCAGTATTTT. Its translation is CASSDSSLSTDTQYF.

The rearrangement links TRBV24-1 to TRBJ2-3, with TRBD1 matching over 10 bases. Looked up from germline, CDR1 is KGHDR and CDR2 is SFDVKD. This CDR3 comprises 17 residues. V lost 1 base to trimming and J lost 5 bases; unmatched junction nucleotides: 8. CDR3 protein: CATSDFPGQGVKDTQYF. The CDR3 DNA follows: TGTGCCACCAGTGATTTCCCCGGACAGGGGGTGAAAGATACGCAGTATTTT.

The rearrangement links TRBV7-2 to TRBJ2-1; TRBD2 is a possible D gene (6 bases). Germline V lookup: CDR1 SGHTA, CDR2 FQGNSA. The CDR3 extends over 16 amino acids. Trimming took 3 bases from V and 7 from J, leaving 19 bases between them. This chain's CDR3 is CASSLDSREGVNEQFF. The CDR3 nucleotides are TGTGCCAGCAGCTTGGATTCGCGGGAAGGAGTTAATGAGCAGTTCTTC.

The table lists this clone with a count of one. The chain joins TRBV19 to TRBJ1-2; the match to TRBD1 covers 10 bases. Germline CDR1 reads LNHDA; CDR2 reads SQIVND (reference sequence). The V gene end was trimmed by 6 bases and the J gene end by 6 bases; junction bases not matched to a gene: 16. The CDR3 contains 17 residues. For the CDR3, the DNA is TGTGCCAGTAGCTCTTATGCCGGGACAGGGGTCGGGGATGGCTACACCTTC. It translates to CASSSYAGTGVGDGYTF.

The CDR3 region is CATSESTGAFSNQPQHF. CDR3 in DNA: TGTGCCACCAGTGAGTCGACAGGGGCCTTCAGCAATCAGCCCCAGCATTTT. J is TRBJ1-5 and V is TRBV24-1; 8 nucleotides match TRBD1. The V segment lost 4 bases and the J segment 1 base; nucleotides outside the gene matches: 8. The CDR3 totals 17 residues. Germline CDR1 and CDR2: KGHDR and SFDVKD.

CDR3 residues: CASSIRQEARYEQYF. The CDR3 DNA follows: TGTGCCAGTAGTATCCGACAGGAGGCTAGGTACGAGCAGTACTTC. The chain has TRBV19 and TRBJ2-7, with a possible D match to TRBD1 (6 bases). V lost 3 bases to trimming and J lost 4 bases, with 16 bases between them. The CDR3 runs to 15 residues. The germline V gene encodes CDR1 LNHDA and CDR2 SQIVND (reference sequence).